This T cell receptor (beta chain) was captured by sequencing in a study of T cells in tumors and immune-related adverse events. The length of the CDR3 is 15 residues. V shed 6 bases and J 10 bases; nucleotides not matched to a gene: 11. The germline CDR1 and CDR2 sequences are MDHEN and SYDVKM. Profiled with immunoSEQ multiplex PCR; TCRdb holds only in-frame clones, not every one. The profile shows more than 7,000 clones, less than 95% of them singletons. The chain recombines TRBV28 with TRBJ1-4; 10 bases map to TRBD1. Here the sequenced sample was lymph node tissue, taken from a patient treated with anti-PD-1 therapy. This TCR derives from a female donor with metastatic renal cell carcinoma. The CDR3 nucleotides are TGTGCCAGCAGCCCAACCGGGACAGGGGTATTAAAACTGTTTTTT. The encoded protein is CASSPTGTGVLKLFF. The complete variable domain, with remaining parts taken from reference TRBV28 and TRBJ1-4, reads DVKVTQSSRYLVKRTGEKVFLECVQDMDHENMFWYRQDPGLGLRLIYFSYDVKMKEKGDIPEGYSVSREKKERFSLILESASTNQTSMYLCASSPTGTGVLKLFFGSGTQLSVL.